The 18 T cell receptor beta chains below were found in one sample sequenced in a study of cytomegalovirus exposure and HLA in healthy donors. In the PCR, 60 Vbeta and 13 Jbeta primers were used. Method: immunoSEQ multiplex PCR; TCRdb's copy keeps in-frame clones and lacks some. Of 200,000 to 250,000 clones in the sample, about 80% were seen once. The specimen was PBMCs. All receptors derive from a man in his late teens or twenties in good health and CMV-seronegative.

The chain joins TRBV2 to TRBJ2-7; no reliable D call. Germline assignment: CDR1 SNHLY and CDR2 FYNNEI. The CDR3 length is 11 residues. V was trimmed by 5 bases and J by 7 bases, leaving 9 bases between them. The CDR3 bases are TGTGCCAGCAGTTACTACGATGAGCAGTACTTC. This codes for CASSYYDEQYF.

Of note for this clone: Relative to the germline gene, one junction end is altered; a read error may explain this. V is TRBV7-7 and J is TRBJ2-2; D unresolved. The CDR3 is 14 residues long. The germline gives CDR1 SSHAT, CDR2 FNYEAQ (reference sequence). CDR3 in amino acids: CASSPHANTGELFF. The CDR3 bases are TGTGCTAGCAGCCCCCATGCGAACACCGGGGAGCTGTTTTTT. The variable domain in full, with the rest retrieved from reference TRBV7-7 and TRBJ2-2, is GAGVSQSPRYKVTKRGQDVTLRCDPISSHATLYWYQQALGQGPEFLTYFNYEAQPDKSGLPSDRFSAERPEGSISTLTIQRTEQRDSAMYRCASSPHANTGELFFGEGSRLTVL.

The J gene is TRBJ1-1, the V gene TRBV6-5; no firm D call. In germline, CDR1 is MNHEY, CDR2 SVGAGI. V shed 0 bases and J shed 1 base, with 6 bases lying between them. This CDR3 contains 14 residues. CDR3 sequence reads: CASSYSRENTEAFF. For the CDR3, the DNA is TGTGCCAGCAGTTACTCGAGAGAGAACACTGAAGCTTTCTTT.

With respect to this clone: Other nucleotide sequences in the sample specify the same CDR3. The chain uses TRBV28 and TRBJ1-2, with D tentatively TRBD1 (6 bases). This CDR3 has 12 amino acids. Germline assignment: CDR1 MDHEN and CDR2 SYDVKM. V lost 2 bases, J lost 5 bases, and 6 bases lay in between. As DNA, the CDR3 is TGTGCCAGCAGTTTAAGGGGGTATGGCTACACCTTC. It codes for CASSLRGYGYTF.

The chain employs TRBV7-9 and TRBJ1-1; the match to TRBD1 covers 7 bases. Germline V CDR1 and CDR2: SEHNR, FQNEAQ (reference sequence). The CDR3 sequence is 12 residues long. Germline trimming cut 7 bases from V and 4 bases from J; bases unmatched to any gene: 3. CDR3: CASTDRATEAFF. CDR3 nucleotides: TGTGCCAGCACCGACAGGGCCACTGAAGCTTTCTTT.

This clone was observed a single time. The chain couples TRBV6-5 to TRBJ2-5, with 12 bases lining up with TRBD2. The V gene end was trimmed by 6 bases and the J gene end by 5 bases; junction bases not matched to a gene: 7. The germline CDR1 and CDR2 sequences are MNHEY and SVGAGI. The CDR3 length is 15 residues. Here the CDR3 reads CASSKTSGSTETQYF. The DNA for the CDR3 is TGTGCCAGCAGCAAGACTAGCGGGAGTACGGAGACCCAGTACTTC.

The rearrangement links TRBV14 to TRBJ2-5; D uncertain. The germline CDR1 and CDR2 sequences are SGHDN and FVKESK. V was cut by 0 bases and J by 1 base, with 15 bases left in between. The CDR3 extends over 17 amino acids. In nucleotides, the CDR3 is TGTGCCAGCAGCCAAGATAAGTTAGGAGCAGCCCAAGAGACCCAGTACTTC. Its protein product is CASSQDKLGAAQETQYF. The full variable domain, in which reference TRBV14 and TRBJ2-5 provide the parts outside the CDR3, is EAGVTQFPSHSVIEKGQTVTLRCDPISGHDNLYWYRRVMGKEIKFLLHFVKESKQDESGMPNNRFLAERTGGTYSTLKVQPAELEDSGVYFCASSQDKLGAAQETQYFGPGTRLLVL.

V usage is TRBV5-1 and J usage is TRBJ2-1, with 9 bases identical to TRBD2. This CDR3 contains 18 residues. V lost 7 bases and J lost 6; bases outside the gene matches: 20. The germline V gene has CDR1 SGHRS and CDR2 YFSETQ. DNA for the CDR3: TGCGCCAGCTCCCTTTGGACGACTAGCGGTCCCTACCCCAATGAGCAGTTCTTC. Translated, it gives CASSLWTTSGPYPNEQFF.

The chain links TRBV7-3 to TRBJ2-1, with 11 bases aligning to TRBD2. Germline lookup yields CDR1 SGHTA and CDR2 FQGTGA. CDR3 length equals 15 residues. Trimming took 4 bases from V and 8 from J; bases not matched to a gene: 7. DNA of the CDR3: TGTGCCAGCAGCTCTGTTAGCGGGAGGGACGATGAGCAGTTCTTC. Its translation is CASSSVSGRDDEQFF.

This clone appeared once. V usage is TRBV7-9 and J usage is TRBJ2-7; 10 bases match TRBD2. Germline V gene lookup returns CDR1 SEHNR and CDR2 FQNEAQ (reference sequence). Trimming at V came to 5 bases and at J to 3 bases, leaving 4 bases not matched to a gene. The CDR3 length is 14 residues. The CDR3 coding sequence is TGTGCCAGCAGCCGCGCTAGCGGGAGCTACGAGCAGTACTTC. It encodes CASSRASGSYEQYF. The full variable domain, rest sourced from reference TRBV7-9 and TRBJ2-7, is DTGVSQNPRHKITKRGQNVTFRCDPISEHNRLYWYRQTLGQGPEFLTYFQNEAQLEKSRLLSDRFSAERPKGSFSTLEIQRTEQGDSAMYLCASSRASGSYEQYFGPGTRLTVT.

The J gene is TRBJ1-2, the V gene TRBV30; D not resolved. The germline CDR1 and CDR2 sequences are GTSNPN and SVGIG (reference sequence). The CDR3 is 11 residues long. Trimming stripped 0 bases from V and 7 bases from J, with 6 bases between. CDR3 nucleotides: TGTGCCTGGAGTGTACACGCTGGCTACACCTTC. It yields the protein CAWSVHAGYTF. Based on the CDR3 plus reference TRBV30 and TRBJ1-2, the full variable domain is SQTIHQWPATLVQPVGSPLSLECTVEGTSNPNLYWYRQAAGRGLQLLFYSVGIGQISSEVPQNLSASRPQDRQFILSSKKLLLSDSGFYLCAWSVHAGYTFGSGTRLTVV.

This clone has just one count. The rearrangement links TRBV5-1 to TRBJ2-4; TRBD1 agrees at 7 bases. Per germline, CDR1 SGHRS and CDR2 YFSETQ. With 3 bases clipped from V and 3 bases from J, the junction kept 9 bases outside the gene matches. The CDR3 is 16 amino acids. In DNA form, the CDR3 reads TGCGCCAGCAGCTATTCGACAGGGATGGACAAAAACATTCAGTACTTC. Its translation: CASSYSTGMDKNIQYF.

J is TRBJ2-5 and V is TRBV4-1; TRBD1 agrees at 7 bases. The CDR3 sequence is 14 residues long. Per the germline V gene, CDR1 is MGHRA and CDR2 is YSYEKL. J was trimmed by 1 base and V by 4 bases; bases with no gene match: 3. The CDR3 loop is CASSRGQTQETQYF. For the CDR3, the DNA is TGCGCCAGCAGCCGGGGACAGACCCAAGAGACCCAGTACTTC.

The genes are TRBV27 and TRBJ2-7; 9 bases are shared with TRBD1. This CDR3 spans 16 amino acids. Germline assignment: CDR1 MNHEY and CDR2 SMNVEV (reference sequence). Germline trimming cut 3 bases from V and 2 bases from J; bases unmatched to any gene: 8. The CDR3, as DNA: TGTGCCAGCAGTTTGGGGCAACGGACAGGGGCCTACGAGCAGTACTTC. This encodes CASSLGQRTGAYEQYF.

The CDR3 bases are TGTGCCAGCAGGGACAGGGGGCCGGTAGGGGGACAAGAGACCCAGTACTTC. It specifies CASRDRGPVGGQETQYF. V and J are TRBV6-4 and TRBJ2-5; 11 positions match TRBD1. The J segment lost 2 bases and the V segment lost 6 bases, leaving 11 bases of the junction unmatched. Germline V gene lookup returns CDR1 MRHNA and CDR2 SNTAGT. CDR3 length equals 17 residues.

The V call is TRBV27, the J call TRBJ2-2; D is perhaps TRBD1 (5 bases). The ends were cut back, 4 bases at V and 4 bases at J, with 13 bases in the middle. This CDR3 has 15 amino acids. Germline values: CDR1 MNHEY, CDR2 SMNVEV (reference sequence). CDR3 bases: TGTGCCAGCAGTTCAGGGTGGCTAACCACCGGGGAGCTGTTTTTT. It translates to CASSSGWLTTGELFF.

V gene TRBV5-1 combines with J gene TRBJ2-1; tentatively, D is TRBD1 (6 bases). The CDR3 loop spans 14 amino acids. The V gene lost 2 bases and the J gene lost 9 bases, with 15 bases spanning the gap. Germline CDR1 and CDR2: SGHRS and YFSETQ. The chain's CDR3 is CASSFEQGIREQFF. The CDR3 nucleotides are TGCGCCAGCAGCTTTGAACAGGGTATCCGTGAGCAGTTCTTC.

The V call is TRBV28, the J call TRBJ1-2, with no clear D. V dropped 4 bases and J dropped 5 bases, with 5 bases sitting between them. The CDR3 is made up of 11 amino acids. Germline V gene data show CDR1 as MDHEN and CDR2 as SYDVKM. The CDR3 sequence is CASSSGYGYTF. As DNA, the CDR3 is TGTGCCAGCAGTTCCGGGTATGGCTACACCTTC.